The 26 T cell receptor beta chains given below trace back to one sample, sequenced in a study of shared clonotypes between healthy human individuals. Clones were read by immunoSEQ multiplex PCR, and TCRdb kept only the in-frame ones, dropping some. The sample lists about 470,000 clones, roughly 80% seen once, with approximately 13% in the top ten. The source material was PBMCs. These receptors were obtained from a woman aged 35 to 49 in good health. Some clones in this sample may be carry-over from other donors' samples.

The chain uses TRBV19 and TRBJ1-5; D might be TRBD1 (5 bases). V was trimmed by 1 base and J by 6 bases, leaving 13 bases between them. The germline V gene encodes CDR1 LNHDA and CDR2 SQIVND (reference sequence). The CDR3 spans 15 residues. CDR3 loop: CASSIAYRGTQPQHF. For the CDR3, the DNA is TGTGCCAGTAGTATAGCATATAGGGGAACTCAGCCCCAGCATTTT. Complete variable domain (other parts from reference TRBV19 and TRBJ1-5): DGGITQSPKYLFRKEGQNVTLSCEQNLNHDAMYWYRQDPGQGLRLIYYSQIVNDFQKGDIAEGYSVSREKKESFPLTVTSAQKNPTAFYLCASSIAYRGTQPQHFGDGTRLSIL.

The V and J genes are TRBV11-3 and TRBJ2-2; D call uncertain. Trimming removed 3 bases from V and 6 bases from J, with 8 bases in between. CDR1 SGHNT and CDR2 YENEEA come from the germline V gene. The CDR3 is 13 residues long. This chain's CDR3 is CASSFTYPGELFF. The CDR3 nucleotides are TGTGCCAGCAGCTTTACCTATCCCGGGGAGCTGTTTTTT.

The CDR3 DNA is TGTGCCAGCAGCCCGGGAGGAGGTAATGAAGCTTTCTTT. Amino acid sequence: CASSPGGGNEAFF. V usage is TRBV5-5 and J usage is TRBJ1-1; D remains ambiguous. Trimming removed 4 bases at V and 7 bases at J, with 14 bases between. The CDR3 has 13 residues. The V gene's germline CDR1 is SGHKS and CDR2 YYEKEE (reference sequence).

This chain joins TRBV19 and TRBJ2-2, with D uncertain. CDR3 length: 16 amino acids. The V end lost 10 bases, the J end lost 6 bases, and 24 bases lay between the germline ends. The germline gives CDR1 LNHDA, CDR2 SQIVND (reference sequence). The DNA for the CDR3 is TGTGCCACCAGCCCATCAGTGGTCGAAAATTCCGGGGAGCTGTTTTTT. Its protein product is CATSPSVVENSGELFF.

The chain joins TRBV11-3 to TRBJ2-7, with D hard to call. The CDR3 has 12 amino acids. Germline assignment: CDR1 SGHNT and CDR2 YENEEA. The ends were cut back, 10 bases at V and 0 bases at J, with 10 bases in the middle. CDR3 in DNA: TGTGCCACCCATTTTTTCTCCTACGAGCAGTACTTC. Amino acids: CATHFFSYEQYF.

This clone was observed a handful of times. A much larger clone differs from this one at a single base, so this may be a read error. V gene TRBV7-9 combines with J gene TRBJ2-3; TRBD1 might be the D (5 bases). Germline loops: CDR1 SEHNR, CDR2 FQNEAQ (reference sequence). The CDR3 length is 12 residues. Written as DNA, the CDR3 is TGTGCCACCACCAGGTCCACAGGTACGCAGTATTTT. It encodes CATTRSTGTQYF.

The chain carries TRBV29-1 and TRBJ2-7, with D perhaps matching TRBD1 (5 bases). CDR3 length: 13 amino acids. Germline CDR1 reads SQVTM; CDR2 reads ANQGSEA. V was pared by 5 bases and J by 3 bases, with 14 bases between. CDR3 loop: CSVTETANYEQYF. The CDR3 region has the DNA TGCAGCGTTACCGAGACAGCAAACTACGAGCAGTACTTC.

The CDR3 DNA reads as TGTGCCAGCAGCTTTAACAGACATAATAACTATGGCTACACCTTC. Protein sequence: CASSFNRHNNYGYTF. The chain recombines TRBV11-2 with TRBJ1-2, with D unresolved. Trimming left V 3 bases short and J 1 base short, with 12 bases between. Germline V lookup: CDR1 SGHAT, CDR2 FQNNGV. The CDR3 length is 15 residues.

The CDR3 DNA is TGTGCCATCAGTGAGTCGGTGTTTGCATCCCCGGGACAGGGAAACACCTTC. It specifies CAISESVFASPGQGNTF. V and J are TRBV10-3 and TRBJ1-2; TRBD1 matches 9 bases. This CDR3 is built from 17 residues. The germline V gene encodes CDR1 ENHRY and CDR2 SYGVKD. After removal of 0 bases from V and 12 bases from J, the junction contained 17 bases not matched to a gene.

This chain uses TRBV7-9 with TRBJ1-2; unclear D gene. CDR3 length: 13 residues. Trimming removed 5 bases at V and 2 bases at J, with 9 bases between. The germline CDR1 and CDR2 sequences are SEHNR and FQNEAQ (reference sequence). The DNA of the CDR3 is TGTGCCAGCAGCCCGCAACAGAACTATGGCTACACCTTC. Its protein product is CASSPQQNYGYTF. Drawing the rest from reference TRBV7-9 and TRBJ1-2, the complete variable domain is DTGVSQNPRHKITKRGQNVTFRCDPISEHNRLYWYRQTLGQGPEFLTYFQNEAQLEKSRLLSDRFSAERPKGSFSTLEIQRTEQGDSAMYLCASSPQQNYGYTFGSGTRLTVV.

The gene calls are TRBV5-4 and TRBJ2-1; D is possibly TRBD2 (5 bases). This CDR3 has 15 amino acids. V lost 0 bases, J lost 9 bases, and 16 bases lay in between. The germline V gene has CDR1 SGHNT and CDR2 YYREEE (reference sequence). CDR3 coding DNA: TGTGCCAGCAGCTTGGCCGAGGGCGGTTCGGTTGAGCAGTTCTTC. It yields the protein CASSLAEGGSVEQFF.

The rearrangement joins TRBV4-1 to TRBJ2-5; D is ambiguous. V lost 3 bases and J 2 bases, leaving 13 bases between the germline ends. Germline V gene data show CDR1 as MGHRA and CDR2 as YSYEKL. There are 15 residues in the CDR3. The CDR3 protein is CASSHRLGSQETQYF. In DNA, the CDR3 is TGCGCCAGCAGCCACCGTTTGGGCAGTCAAGAGACCCAGTACTTC.

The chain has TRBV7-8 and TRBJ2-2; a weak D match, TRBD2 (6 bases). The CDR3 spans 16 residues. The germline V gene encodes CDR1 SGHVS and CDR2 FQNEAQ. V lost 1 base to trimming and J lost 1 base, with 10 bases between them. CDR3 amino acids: CASSLVGGVNTGELFF. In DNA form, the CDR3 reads TGTGCCAGCAGCTTAGTAGGAGGGGTGAACACCGGGGAGCTGTTTTTT.

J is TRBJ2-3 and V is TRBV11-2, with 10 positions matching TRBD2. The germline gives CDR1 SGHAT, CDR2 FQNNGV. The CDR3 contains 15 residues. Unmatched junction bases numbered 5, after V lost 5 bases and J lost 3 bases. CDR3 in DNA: TGTGCCAGCAGCACGCCGGGACTAGCGACAGATACGCAGTATTTT. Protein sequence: CASSTPGLATDTQYF.

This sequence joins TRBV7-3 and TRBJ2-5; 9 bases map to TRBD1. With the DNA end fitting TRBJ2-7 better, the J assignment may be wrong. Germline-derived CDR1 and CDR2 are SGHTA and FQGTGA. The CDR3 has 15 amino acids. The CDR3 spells CASSSQGQGLYEQYF. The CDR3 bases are TGTGCCAGCAGCAGCCAGGGACAGGGACTCTACGAGCAGTACTTC.

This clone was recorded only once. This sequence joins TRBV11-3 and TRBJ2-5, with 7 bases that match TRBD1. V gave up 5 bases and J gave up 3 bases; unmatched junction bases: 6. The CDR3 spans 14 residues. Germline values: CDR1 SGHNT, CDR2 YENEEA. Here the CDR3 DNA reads TGTGCCAGCAGCGGACAGGAGTCCGAAGAGACCCAGTACTTC. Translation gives CASSGQESEETQYF.

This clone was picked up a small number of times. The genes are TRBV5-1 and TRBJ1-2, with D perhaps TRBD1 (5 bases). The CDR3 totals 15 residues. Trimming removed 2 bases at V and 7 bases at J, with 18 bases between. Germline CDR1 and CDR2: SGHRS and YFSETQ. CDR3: CASSFETEKLSGYTF. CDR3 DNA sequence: TGCGCCAGCAGCTTTGAGACAGAAAAGTTGAGTGGCTACACCTTC.

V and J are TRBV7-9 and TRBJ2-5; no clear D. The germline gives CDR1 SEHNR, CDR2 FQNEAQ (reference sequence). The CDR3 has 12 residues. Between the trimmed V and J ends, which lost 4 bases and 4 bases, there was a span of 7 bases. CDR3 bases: TGTGCCAGCAGCTCCATTTTAGAGACCCAGTACTTC. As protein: CASSSILETQYF.

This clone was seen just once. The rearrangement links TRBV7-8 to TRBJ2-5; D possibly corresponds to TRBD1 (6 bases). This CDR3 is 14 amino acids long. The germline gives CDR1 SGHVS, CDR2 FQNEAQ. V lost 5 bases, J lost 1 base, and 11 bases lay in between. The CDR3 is CASSPTGFQETQYF. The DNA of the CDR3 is TGTGCCAGCAGCCCAACAGGGTTCCAAGAGACCCAGTACTTC.

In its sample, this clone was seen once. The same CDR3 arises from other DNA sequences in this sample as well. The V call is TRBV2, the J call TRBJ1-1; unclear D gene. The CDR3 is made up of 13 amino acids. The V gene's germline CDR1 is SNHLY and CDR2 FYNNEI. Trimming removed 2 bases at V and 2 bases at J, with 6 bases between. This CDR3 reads CASSELGNTEAFF. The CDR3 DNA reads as TGTGCCAGCAGTGAACTAGGAAACACTGAAGCTTTCTTT.

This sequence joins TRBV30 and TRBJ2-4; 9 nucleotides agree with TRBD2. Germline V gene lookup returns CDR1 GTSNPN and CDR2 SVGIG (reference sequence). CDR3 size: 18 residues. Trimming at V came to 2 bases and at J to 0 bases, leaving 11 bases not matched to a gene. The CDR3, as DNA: TGTGCCTGGAGTCGAACTAGCGGGTCCCTTATAGCCAAAAACATTCAGTACTTC. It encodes CAWSRTSGSLIAKNIQYF.

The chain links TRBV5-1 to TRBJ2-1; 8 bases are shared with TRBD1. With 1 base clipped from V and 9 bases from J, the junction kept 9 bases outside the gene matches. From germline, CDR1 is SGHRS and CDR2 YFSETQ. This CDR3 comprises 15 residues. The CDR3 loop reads CASSLPQGASGEQFF. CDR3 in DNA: TGCGCCAGCAGCTTGCCCCAGGGGGCGTCCGGTGAGCAGTTCTTC.

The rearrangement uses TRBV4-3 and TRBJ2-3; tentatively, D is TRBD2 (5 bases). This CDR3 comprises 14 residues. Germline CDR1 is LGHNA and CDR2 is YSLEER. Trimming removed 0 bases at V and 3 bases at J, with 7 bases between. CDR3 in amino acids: CASSQETGTDTQYF. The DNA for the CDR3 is TGCGCCAGCAGCCAAGAAACGGGGACAGATACGCAGTATTTT.

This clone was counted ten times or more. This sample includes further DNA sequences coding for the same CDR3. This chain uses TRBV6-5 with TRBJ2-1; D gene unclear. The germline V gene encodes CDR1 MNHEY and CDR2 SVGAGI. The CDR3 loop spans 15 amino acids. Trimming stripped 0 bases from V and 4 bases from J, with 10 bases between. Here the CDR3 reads CASSYSFARYNEQFF. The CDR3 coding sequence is TGTGCCAGCAGTTACTCGTTTGCTAGATACAATGAGCAGTTCTTC.

The CDR3 loop is CAISEPGHGGDEQFF. In DNA, the CDR3 is TGTGCCATCAGTGAGCCGGGGCATGGCGGGGATGAGCAGTTCTTC. The chain uses TRBV10-3 and TRBJ2-1; a possible D gene is TRBD2 (6 bases). This CDR3 comprises 15 residues. CDR1 ENHRY and CDR2 SYGVKD come from the germline V gene. Trimming left V 2 bases short and J 8 bases short, with 16 bases between.

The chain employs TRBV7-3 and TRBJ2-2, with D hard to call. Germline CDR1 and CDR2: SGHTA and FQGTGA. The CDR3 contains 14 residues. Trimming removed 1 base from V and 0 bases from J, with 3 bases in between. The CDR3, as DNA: TGTGCCAGCAGCTTAAGGACGAACACCGGGGAGCTGTTTTTT. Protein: CASSLRTNTGELFF.